This T cell receptor beta chain stems from a study of shared clonotypes between healthy human individuals. Points from the study as a whole: The sampled material consisted only of blood, and tissue repertoires are likely to differ.

It was roughly 0.3 ug DNA, about 30,000 T cell genomes, that went into each replicate PCR of unsorted PBMC. Assay: immunoSEQ multiplex PCR; the TCRdb copy retains only in-frame clones and omits some. The sample shows 450,000 to 600,000 clones, about 80% of them seen only once. Unsorted material relied on some 90 million PBMCs as the source of genomic DNA. This clone was seen just once. The antigen remains undetermined. The CDR3 is 14 residues long. V was shortened by 1 base and J by 7 bases, with 11 bases between the two germline ends. Germline lookup yields CDR1 MNHNS and CDR2 SASEGT. The receptor was derived from a middle-aged woman in good health. Some clones in this sample may be carry-over from other donors' samples. The chain carries TRBV6-1 and TRBJ1-5; D is unclear. The material sequenced was PBMCs. In DNA form, the CDR3 reads TGTGCCAGCAGTGAAGAGGCAGGCGGGCAGCCCCAGCATTTT. It translates to CASSEEAGGQPQHF.